The 10 T cell receptor beta chains in this list originate from one sample, sequenced in a study of T cells after yellow fever vaccination. Via MiXCR, TCRdb re-called the 5' RACE reads, giving one row per CDR3 protein. This repertoire shows 150,000 to 200,000 distinct CDR3 sequences, around 9% found once; its top ten account for roughly 36%. The material was CD8+ T cells sorted from PBMCs, obtained 45 days after the yellow fever booster vaccination. These receptors all stem from a man younger than 30 who received the YFV17D yellow fever vaccine.

V gene TRBV12-3 or TRBV12-4 combines with J gene TRBJ2-4; 7 nucleotides align to TRBD2. V shed 7 bases, J shed 3 bases, and the junction held 18 bases outside the gene matches. This CDR3 is built from 18 residues. The CDR3 DNA is TGTGCCAGCACCTCAGCTTTGTGGACTAGACGATACAAAAACATTCAGTACTTC. This sequence encodes CASTSALWTRRYKNIQYF.

The V gene is TRBV7-9, the J gene TRBJ1-1, with TRBD1 matching 8 bases. V gave up 4 bases and J gave up 6 bases; unmatched junction bases: 7. The CDR3 runs to 14 residues. Germline V gene sequence: CDR1 SEHNR, CDR2 FQNEAQ (reference sequence). The CDR3 DNA sequence: TGTGCCAGCAGCTCGACAGGGGTTATCTCTGAAGCTTTCTTT. It specifies CASSSTGVISEAFF.

The rearrangement uses TRBV7-9 and TRBJ2-7; TRBD2 is a possible D gene (5 bases). Germline assignment: CDR1 SEHNR and CDR2 FQNEAQ (reference sequence). The CDR3 is 13 residues long. Deletions cut 3 bases from V and 5 bases from J, with 11 bases between. CDR3 in DNA: TGTGCCAGCAGCTTCCGGGGTTCCGACGAGCAGTACTTC. This translates into CASSFRGSDEQYF.

As concerns this clonotype: One base away lies a much larger clone, so this may be a sequencing read error. The V call is TRBV11-2, the J call TRBJ2-7; the match to TRBD1 covers 7 bases. CDR3 size: 12 residues. The germline V gene has CDR1 SGHAT and CDR2 FQNNGV. The CDR3 spells CASSPQGREEYF. CDR3 bases: TGTGCCAGCAGCCCACAGGGGCGCGAGGAGTACTTC.

V and J are TRBV4-3 and TRBJ1-2; no definite D call. Trimming pared 0 bases from V and 7 bases from J, leaving 15 bases between. The CDR3 is made up of 15 amino acids. CDR1 is LGHNA and CDR2 is YSLEER in the germline V gene. The CDR3 sequence: CASSQDPRELGGYTF. CDR3 nucleotide sequence: TGCGCCAGCAGCCAAGATCCCCGGGAATTGGGTGGCTACACCTTC.

V gene TRBV7-6 combines with J gene TRBJ2-7; perhaps TRBD1 as D (5 bases). The V and J ends lost 2 bases and 7 bases respectively, with 12 bases between them. Germline lookup yields CDR1 SGHVS and CDR2 FNYEAQ. The CDR3 runs 13 residues. CDR3 coding DNA: TGTGCCAGCAGCTTAAAGGGGCCCGGTGAGCAGTACTTC. It is translated as CASSLKGPGEQYF.

The V call is TRBV27, the J call TRBJ2-2; the D gene is possibly TRBD1 (6 bases). Germline V gene lookup returns CDR1 MNHEY and CDR2 SMNVEV (reference sequence). The CDR3 has 14 amino acids. V was cut by 6 bases and J by 3 bases, with 11 bases left in between. The CDR3 loop is CASSHRVHTGELFF. The CDR3 nucleotides read TGTGCCAGCAGCCACAGGGTGCACACCGGGGAGCTGTTTTTT.

The chain has TRBV6-4 and TRBJ2-3, with 7 bases aligning to TRBD1. With 3 bases clipped from V and 6 bases from J, the junction kept 3 bases outside the gene matches. Germline V lookup: CDR1 MRHNA, CDR2 SNTAGT. The CDR3 runs to 13 residues. The CDR3 sequence is CASSDGTADTQYF. CDR3 DNA sequence: TGTGCCAGCAGTGATGGGACAGCCGATACGCAGTATTTT.

This clonotype has only a few counts. The chain has TRBV27 and TRBJ2-2; D might be TRBD2 (6 bases). Germline CDR1 reads MNHEY; CDR2 reads SMNVEV (reference sequence). The CDR3 runs to 12 residues. The V and J ends lost 6 bases and 7 bases respectively, with 9 bases between them. The CDR3 nucleotides read TGTGCCAGCAGGCACGGGGGCGGGGAGCTGTTTTTT. This codes for CASRHGGGELFF.

This clonotype was seen more than once but under ten times. This rearrangement joins TRBV7-2 to TRBJ2-2, with a weak D call TRBD1 (7 bases). Germline V gene data show CDR1 as SGHTA and CDR2 as FQGNSA. Trimming pared 1 base from V and 0 bases from J, leaving 15 bases between. The CDR3 sequence is 18 residues long. The CDR3 here is CASSLVPGDSANTGELFF. Written as DNA, the CDR3 is TGTGCCAGCAGCTTAGTACCGGGGGACAGCGCGAACACCGGGGAGCTGTTTTTT.